Listed here are 3 T cell receptor beta chains from one sample, sequenced in a study of shared clonotypes between healthy human individuals. Assay: immunoSEQ multiplex PCR; the TCRdb copy retains only in-frame clones and omits some. The sample yields millions of clones, more than 85% seen once. Terminally differentiated effector memory CD45RA+ cells were excluded from the naive CD8 cells, which were CD45RO-negative and positively selected for CCR7. Material: naive CD8+ T cells from PBMCs. The source is a man aged 18 to 29 in good health. Some clones in this sample may be carry-over from other donors' samples.

The chain employs TRBV28 and TRBJ2-5; possible D gene TRBD1, 7 bases. V was shortened by 5 bases and J by 5 bases, with 15 bases between the two germline ends. CDR3 size: 14 residues. From germline, CDR1 is MDHEN and CDR2 SYDVKM. CDR3: CASSPGGSGETQYF. The CDR3 DNA is TGTGCCAGCAGTCCAGGGGGGTCGGGGGAGACCCAGTACTTC. The variable domain in full, with the rest retrieved from reference TRBV28 and TRBJ2-5, is DVKVTQSSRYLVKRTGEKVFLECVQDMDHENMFWYRQDPGLGLRLIYFSYDVKMKEKGDIPEGYSVSREKKERFSLILESASTNQTSMYLCASSPGGSGETQYFGPGTRLLVL.

On this clone: This same CDR3 is encoded by further DNA sequences in the sample. CDR3 bases: TGTGCCAGCAGCCCCAGGACTAGCGGCACAGATACGCAGTATTTT. Encoded protein: CASSPRTSGTDTQYF. V is TRBV5-4 and J is TRBJ2-3; 9 bases fit TRBD2. J was trimmed by 1 base and V by 4 bases; bases with no gene match: 4. The CDR3 loop spans 15 amino acids. The germline V gene has CDR1 SGHNT and CDR2 YYREEE (reference sequence).

The V gene is TRBV7-7, the J gene TRBJ2-2, with 11 bases fitting TRBD2. The CDR3 is 17 residues long. The ends lost 5 bases at V and 3 bases at J; junction bases unmatched: 8. Per the germline V gene, CDR1 is SSHAT and CDR2 is FNYEAQ (reference sequence). The CDR3 sequence is CASSPSSGRAYTGELFF. In DNA form, the CDR3 reads TGTGCCAGCAGCCCCAGTAGCGGGAGGGCTTACACCGGGGAGCTGTTTTTT.